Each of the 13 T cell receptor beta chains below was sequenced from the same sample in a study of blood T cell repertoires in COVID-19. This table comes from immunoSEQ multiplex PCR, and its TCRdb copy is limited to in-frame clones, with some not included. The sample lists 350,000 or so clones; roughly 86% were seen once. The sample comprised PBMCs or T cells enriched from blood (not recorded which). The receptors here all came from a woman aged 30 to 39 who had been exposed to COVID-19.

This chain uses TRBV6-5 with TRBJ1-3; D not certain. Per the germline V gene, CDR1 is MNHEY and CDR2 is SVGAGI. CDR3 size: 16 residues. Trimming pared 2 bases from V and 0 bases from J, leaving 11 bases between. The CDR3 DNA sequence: TGTGCCAGCAGTTACGTCAGGCCGTACTCTGGAAACACCATATATTTT. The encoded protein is CASSYVRPYSGNTIYF.

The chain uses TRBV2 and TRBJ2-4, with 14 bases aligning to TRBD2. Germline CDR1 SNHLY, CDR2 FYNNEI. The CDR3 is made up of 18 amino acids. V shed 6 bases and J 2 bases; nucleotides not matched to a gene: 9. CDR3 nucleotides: TGTGCCAGCAGGGGGACTAGCGGGAGCTGGAGGACCAAAAACATTCAGTACTTC. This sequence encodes CASRGTSGSWRTKNIQYF.

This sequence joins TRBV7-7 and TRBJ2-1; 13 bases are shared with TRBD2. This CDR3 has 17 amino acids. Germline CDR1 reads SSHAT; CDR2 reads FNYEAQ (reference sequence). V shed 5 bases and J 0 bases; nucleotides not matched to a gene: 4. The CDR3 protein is CASSPTSGRGSYNEQFF. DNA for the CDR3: TGTGCCAGCAGCCCAACTAGCGGGAGGGGCTCCTACAATGAGCAGTTCTTC.

The chain's CDR3 is CASSFSDSSSHEQYF. DNA of the CDR3: TGTGCCAGCAGCTTCTCGGACAGCTCGTCCCACGAGCAGTACTTC. The rearrangement uses TRBV11-2 and TRBJ2-7; a weak D match, TRBD1 (6 bases). Germline V CDR1 and CDR2: SGHAT, FQNNGV. The CDR3 totals 15 residues. Trimming pared 3 bases from V and 5 bases from J, leaving 17 bases between.

The CDR3 loop is CASSLLSQDRNYGYTF. CDR3 nucleotides: TGTGCCAGCAGCCTTTTATCCCAAGACAGAAACTATGGCTACACCTTC. The V and J genes are TRBV7-9 and TRBJ1-2; possible D gene TRBD1, 5 bases. Trimming cost V 5 bases and J 2 bases, with 18 bases left between them. The CDR3 is 16 residues long. Germline V CDR1 and CDR2: SEHNR, FQNEAQ (reference sequence).

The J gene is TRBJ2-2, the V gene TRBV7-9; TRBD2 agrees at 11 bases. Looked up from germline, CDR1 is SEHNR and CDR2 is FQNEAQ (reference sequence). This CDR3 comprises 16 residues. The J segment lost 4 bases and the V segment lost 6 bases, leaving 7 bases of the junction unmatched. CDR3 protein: CASRHSGRVGTGELFF. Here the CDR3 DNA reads TGTGCCAGCAGACATAGCGGGAGGGTGGGCACCGGGGAGCTGTTTTTT.

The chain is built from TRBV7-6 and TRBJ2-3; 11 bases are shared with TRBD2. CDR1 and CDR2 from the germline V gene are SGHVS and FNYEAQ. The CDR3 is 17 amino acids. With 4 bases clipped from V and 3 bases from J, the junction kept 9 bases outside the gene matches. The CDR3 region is CASSSALAGGSTDTQYF. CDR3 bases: TGTGCCAGCAGCTCAGCCCTAGCGGGAGGTAGTACAGATACGCAGTATTTT.

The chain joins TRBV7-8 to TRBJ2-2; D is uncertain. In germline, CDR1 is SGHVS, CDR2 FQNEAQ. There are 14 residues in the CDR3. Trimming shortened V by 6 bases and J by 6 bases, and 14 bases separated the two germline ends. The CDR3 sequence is CASRVILAAGELFF. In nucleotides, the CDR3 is TGTGCCAGCAGAGTCATCCTTGCGGCCGGGGAGCTGTTTTTT.

The CDR3 reads CASSPEGAPTNEKLFF. The CDR3 DNA reads as TGTGCCAGCTCACCAGAAGGGGCCCCAACTAATGAAAAACTGTTTTTT. V is TRBV18 and J is TRBJ1-4; tentative D call: TRBD1 (5 bases). V shed 2 bases and J shed 0 bases, with 10 bases lying between them. CDR1 is KGHSH, CDR2 LQKENI, per germline. This CDR3 is built from 16 residues.

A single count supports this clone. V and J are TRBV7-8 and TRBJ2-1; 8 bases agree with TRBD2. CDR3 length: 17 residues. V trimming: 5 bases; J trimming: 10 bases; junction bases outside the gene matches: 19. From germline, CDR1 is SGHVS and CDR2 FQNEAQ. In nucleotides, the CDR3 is TGTGCCAGCAGCCCCGCGGCCACTTCCGCGGGAGGAGGGGAGCAGTTCTTC. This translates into CASSPAATSAGGGEQFF.

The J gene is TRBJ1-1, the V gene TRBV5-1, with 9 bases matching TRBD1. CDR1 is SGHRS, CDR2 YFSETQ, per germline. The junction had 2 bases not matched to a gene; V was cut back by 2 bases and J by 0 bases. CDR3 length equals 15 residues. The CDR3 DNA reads TGCGCCAGCAGCTTACAGGGGGCCCTGAACACTGAAGCTTTCTTT. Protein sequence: CASSLQGALNTEAFF.

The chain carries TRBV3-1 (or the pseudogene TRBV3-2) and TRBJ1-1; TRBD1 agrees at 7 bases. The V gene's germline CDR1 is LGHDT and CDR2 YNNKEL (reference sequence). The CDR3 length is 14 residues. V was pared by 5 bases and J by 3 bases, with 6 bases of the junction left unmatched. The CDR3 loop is CASSLRQGHTEAFF. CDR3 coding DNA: TGTGCCAGCAGCTTGCGACAGGGACACACTGAAGCTTTCTTT.

In nucleotides, the CDR3 is TGCAGCGCTAAGAACACTGAAGCTTTCTTT. The encoded protein is CSAKNTEAFF. The V and J genes are TRBV29-1 and TRBJ1-1; D remains ambiguous. Trimming removed 7 bases at V and 1 base at J, with 4 bases between. This CDR3 is 10 amino acids long. CDR1 SQVTM and CDR2 ANQGSEA come from the germline V gene.